This T cell receptor (beta chain) was identified during a study of chemoradiotherapy in HPV16-positive cancers. Findings and caveats of the study: Candidate HPV-specific clones and E7-related TCR motifs grew in tumor during treatment. HPV-responsive T-cell expansion during chemoradiotherapy was linked to improved recurrence-free survival in HPV16-positive patients.

In regard to this clone: Its specificity is not known.

Germline assignment: CDR1 MNHNS and CDR2 SASEGT. The CDR3 is 14 amino acids. V was clipped by 3 bases and J by 7 bases; unmatched bases: 5. Assay: immunoSEQ multiplex PCR; the TCRdb copy retains only in-frame clones and omits some. The sample shows nearly 9,000 clones, approximately 85% of them seen only once. The sequence came from a human donor with HPV-associated anogenital cancer. The chain joins TRBV6-1 to TRBJ1-4, with TRBD1 matching 7 bases. The source material was tumor tissue, sampled from a patient who underwent chemoradiotherapy. In DNA, the CDR3 is TGTGCCAGCAGTGAGACAGGGATGGGTGAAAAACTGTTTTTT. This gives the protein CASSETGMGEKLFF.